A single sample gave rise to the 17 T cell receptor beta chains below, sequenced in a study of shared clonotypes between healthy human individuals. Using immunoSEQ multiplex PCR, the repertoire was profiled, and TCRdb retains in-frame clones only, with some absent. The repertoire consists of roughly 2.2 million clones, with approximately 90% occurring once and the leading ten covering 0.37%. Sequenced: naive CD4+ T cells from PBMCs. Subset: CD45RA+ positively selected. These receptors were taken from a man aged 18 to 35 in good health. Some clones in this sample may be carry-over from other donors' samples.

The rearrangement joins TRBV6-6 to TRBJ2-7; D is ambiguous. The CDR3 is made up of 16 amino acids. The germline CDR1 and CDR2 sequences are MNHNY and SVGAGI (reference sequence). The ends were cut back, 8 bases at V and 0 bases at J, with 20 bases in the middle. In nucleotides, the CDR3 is TGTGCCAGCTCCTACCGCCCCGGGCCGATCTCCTACGAGCAGTACTTC. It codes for CASSYRPGPISYEQYF.

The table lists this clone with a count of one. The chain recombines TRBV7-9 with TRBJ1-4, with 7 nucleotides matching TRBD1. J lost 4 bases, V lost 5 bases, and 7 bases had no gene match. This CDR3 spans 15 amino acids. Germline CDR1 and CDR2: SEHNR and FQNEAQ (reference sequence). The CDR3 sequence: CASSQTGLYNEKLFF. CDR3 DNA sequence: TGTGCCAGCAGCCAGACAGGGCTGTATAATGAAAAACTGTTTTTT.

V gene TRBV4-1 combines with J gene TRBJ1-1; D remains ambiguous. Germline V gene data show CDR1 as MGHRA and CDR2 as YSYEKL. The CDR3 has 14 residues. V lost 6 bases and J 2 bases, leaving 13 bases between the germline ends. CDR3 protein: CASSPRHINTEAFF. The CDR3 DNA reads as TGCGCCAGCAGTCCCCGACATATTAACACTGAAGCTTTCTTT.

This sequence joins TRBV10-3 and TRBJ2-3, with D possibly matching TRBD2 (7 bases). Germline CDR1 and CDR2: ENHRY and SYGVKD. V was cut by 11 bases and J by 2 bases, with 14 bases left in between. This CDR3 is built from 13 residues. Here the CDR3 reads CAGGREPTDTQYF. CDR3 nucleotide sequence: TGTGCCGGGGGGCGGGAGCCCACAGATACGCAGTATTTT.

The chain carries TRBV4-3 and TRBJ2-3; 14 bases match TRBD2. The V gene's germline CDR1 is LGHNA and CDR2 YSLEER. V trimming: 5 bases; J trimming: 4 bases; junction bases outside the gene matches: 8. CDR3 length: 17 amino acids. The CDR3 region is CASSTRLAGGLSDTQYF. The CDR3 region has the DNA TGCGCCAGCAGCACTAGACTAGCGGGAGGGCTTTCAGATACGCAGTATTTT.

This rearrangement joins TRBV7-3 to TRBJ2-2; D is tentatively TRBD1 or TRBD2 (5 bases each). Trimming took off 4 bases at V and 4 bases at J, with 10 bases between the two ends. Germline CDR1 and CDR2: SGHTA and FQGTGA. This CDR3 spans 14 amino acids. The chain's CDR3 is CASSYSGPTGELFF. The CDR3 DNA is TGTGCCAGCAGCTATTCGGGACCCACCGGGGAGCTGTTTTTT.

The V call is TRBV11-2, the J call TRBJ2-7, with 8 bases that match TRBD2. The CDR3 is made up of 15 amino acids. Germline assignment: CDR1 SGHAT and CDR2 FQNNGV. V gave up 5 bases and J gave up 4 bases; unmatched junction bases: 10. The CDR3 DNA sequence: TGTGCCAGCAGCCCGGTTCCGGGACTAGTATACGAGCAGTACTTC. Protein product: CASSPVPGLVYEQYF.

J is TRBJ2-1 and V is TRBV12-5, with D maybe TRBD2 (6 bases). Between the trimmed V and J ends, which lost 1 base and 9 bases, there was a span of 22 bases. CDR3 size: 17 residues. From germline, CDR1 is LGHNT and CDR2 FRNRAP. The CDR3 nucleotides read TGTGCTAGTGGTTTGGCCTCCGGGACTTGGGTTGTGGGTGAGCAGTTCTTC. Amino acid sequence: CASGLASGTWVVGEQFF.

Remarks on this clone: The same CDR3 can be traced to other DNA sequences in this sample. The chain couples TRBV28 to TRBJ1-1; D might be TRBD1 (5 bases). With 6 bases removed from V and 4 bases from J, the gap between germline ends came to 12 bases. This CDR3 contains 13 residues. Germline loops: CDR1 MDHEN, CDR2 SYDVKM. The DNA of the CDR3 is TGTGCCAGCAGCCTCCGGGACGGCACTGAAGCTTTCTTT. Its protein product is CASSLRDGTEAFF. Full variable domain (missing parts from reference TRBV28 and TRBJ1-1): DVKVTQSSRYLVKRTGEKVFLECVQDMDHENMFWYRQDPGLGLRLIYFSYDVKMKEKGDIPEGYSVSREKKERFSLILESASTNQTSMYLCASSLRDGTEAFFGQGTRLTVV.

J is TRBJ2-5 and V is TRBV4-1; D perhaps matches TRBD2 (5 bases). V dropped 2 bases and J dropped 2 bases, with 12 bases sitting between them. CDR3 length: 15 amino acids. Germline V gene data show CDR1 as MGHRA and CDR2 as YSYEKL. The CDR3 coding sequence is TGCGCCAGCAGCCAATCGGATCGGGATCAAGAGACCCAGTACTTC. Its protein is CASSQSDRDQETQYF.

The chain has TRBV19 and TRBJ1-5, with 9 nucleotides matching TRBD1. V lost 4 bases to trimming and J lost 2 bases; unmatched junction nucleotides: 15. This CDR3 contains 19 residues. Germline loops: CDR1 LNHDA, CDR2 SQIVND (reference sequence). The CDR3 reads CASSTMPGQGYGGNQPQHF. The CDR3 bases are TGTGCCAGTAGTACAATGCCGGGACAGGGATACGGAGGCAATCAGCCCCAGCATTTT.

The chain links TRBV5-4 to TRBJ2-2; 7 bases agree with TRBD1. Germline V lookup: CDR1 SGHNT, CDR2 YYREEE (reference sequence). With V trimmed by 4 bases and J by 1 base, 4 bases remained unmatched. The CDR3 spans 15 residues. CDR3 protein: CASSSRDRNTGELFF. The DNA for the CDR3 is TGTGCCAGCAGCAGCCGGGACAGGAACACCGGGGAGCTGTTTTTT.

The CDR3 sequence: CASSPPYADSQFQYIQYF. For the CDR3, the DNA is TGTGCCAGTAGTCCCCCTTACGCGGACAGTCAGTTCCAATATATTCAGTACTTC. This chain connects TRBV19 to TRBJ2-4; perhaps TRBD1 as D (6 bases). The germline V and J ends were trimmed by 5 bases and 10 bases, with 30 bases remaining between them. Germline V CDR1 and CDR2: LNHDA, SQIVND (reference sequence). The CDR3 has 18 residues.

The CDR3 reads CASSVTASYNEQFF. The CDR3 nucleotides read TGTGCCAGCAGTGTGACAGCTAGCTACAATGAGCAGTTCTTC. V gene TRBV6-4 combines with J gene TRBJ2-1; D perhaps matches TRBD1 (5 bases). Per germline, CDR1 MRHNA and CDR2 SNTAGT. CDR3 size: 14 residues. V was pared by 4 bases and J by 3 bases, with 10 bases between.

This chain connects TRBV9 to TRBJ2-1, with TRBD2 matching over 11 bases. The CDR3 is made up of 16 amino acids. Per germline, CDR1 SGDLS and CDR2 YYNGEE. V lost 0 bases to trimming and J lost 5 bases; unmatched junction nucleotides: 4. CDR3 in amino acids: CASSVAMTSGNNEQFF. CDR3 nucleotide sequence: TGTGCCAGCAGCGTAGCTATGACTAGCGGGAACAATGAGCAGTTCTTC. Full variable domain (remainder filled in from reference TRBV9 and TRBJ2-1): DSGVTQTPKHLITATGQRVTLRCSPRSGDLSVYWYQQSLDQGLQFLIQYYNGEERAKGNILERFSAQQFPDLHSELNLSSLELGDSALYFCASSVAMTSGNNEQFFGPGTRLTVL.

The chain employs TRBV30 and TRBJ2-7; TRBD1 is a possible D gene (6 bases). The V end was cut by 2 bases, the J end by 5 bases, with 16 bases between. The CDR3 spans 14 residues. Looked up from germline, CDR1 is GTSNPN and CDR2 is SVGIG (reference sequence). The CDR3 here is CAWSWGQGRNEQYF. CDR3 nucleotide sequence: TGTGCCTGGAGTTGGGGGCAGGGACGAAACGAGCAGTACTTC.

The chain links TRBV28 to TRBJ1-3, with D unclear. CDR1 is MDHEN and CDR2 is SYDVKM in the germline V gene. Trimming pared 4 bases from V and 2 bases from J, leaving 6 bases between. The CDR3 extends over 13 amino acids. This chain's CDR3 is CASSWSAGNTIYF. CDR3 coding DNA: TGTGCCAGCAGTTGGTCAGCTGGAAACACCATATATTTT.